This T cell receptor (beta chain) was profiled in a study of cytomegalovirus exposure and HLA in healthy donors listed by TCRdb under 2017. Regarding the study in general: According to an earlier analysis of a few hundred of the donors, about 179 million T cells yielded some 120 million unique TCR beta sequences and about 300 Gb of sequence data. Roughly 300 gigabases of sequencing data and approximately 85 million unique TCR sequences were included in an early release covering around 600 HLA-typed donors. Among the roughly 400 genotyped donors, around 81% belonged to the genetic ancestry cluster associated with self-reported Caucasian donors. The aim of the study was to test whether cataloging public T cell receptors could identify signatures of past pathogen exposure. Using immunosequencing, the study profiled T cell repertoires from about 650 subjects and related those repertoires to cytomegalovirus serostatus. Along with the roughly 700-subject first cohort, a separate validation cohort of about 110 different subjects was used. The study combined high-throughput TCR immunosequencing, statistical association of individual TCRs with disease status, and machine learning to predict cytomegalovirus infection status. A later analysis re-examined previously published TCR beta repertoires from just over 650 donors and added high-resolution HLA genotyping to investigate patterns of TCR occurrence. Rather than using new phenotypic data, the later analysis identified candidate immune exposures from TCR beta sequences and from how often those sequences occurred across donors. In an earlier analysis of 550 to 700 of the donors, high-throughput TCR beta sequencing was used to judge whether each TCR beta V gene segment behaved as functional or pseudogenic. Donor age, sex, ethnicity and CMV serostatus were compiled alongside the repertoire data. A later genetic analysis used genome-wide SNP genotypes for about three fifths of the 666 donors, treating that subset as a discovery cohort. Every repertoire in the discovery cohort had been generated on one and the same sequencing platform. Both class I and class II loci were covered by HLA typing, at four-digit resolution. The number of typed donors differed by locus: about 629-630 for A, B, C, DRB1 and DQB1; some 500 for DQA1; 600 to 610 for DPA1; and roughly 450 for DPB1. A handful of DR-DQ haplotypes were treated as single units for association and clustering because of strong linkage in the cohort. On average, approximately 250,000 unique TCR beta nucleotide sequences were sequenced per donor among a few hundred genotyped donors of the cohort, with roughly 19% of those sequences being non-productive.

As regards this clone: No antigen is known for it. No quality values exist for individual bases; no much larger clone is one base distant.

The library was produced with the immunoSEQ multiplex PCR assay. For the multiplex PCR, a mixture combining 60 forward primers for TCR Vbeta segments and 13 reverse primers for TCR Jbeta segments was used. The CDR3 region of rearranged TCR beta genes was amplified from genomic DNA by a multiplex PCR assay. The Illumina HiSeq System was used to sequence the amplified TCR beta libraries as 87-base-pair reads. On the authors' methods: In a later analysis, some 80 million unique TCR beta chains were counted across the 500 to 850 repertoires, and roughly 10 million of these chains were shared by at least two donors. To remove PCR and sequencing errors, raw reads were error-corrected and collapsed into unique sequences using a nearest-neighbor algorithm that merged closely related sequences. CDR3 sequences were aligned to IMGT reference sequences to assign V, D and J gene segments. For a sequence to be retained, a match of at least six nucleotides was required to both a V gene segment and a J gene segment. A rearrangement counted as productive if the CDR3 had no stop codons and remained in frame with V and J, and every other rearrangement counted as non-productive. CDR3 was defined according to IMGT convention as the region running from the second conserved V-encoded cysteine to the conserved J-encoded phenylalanine. In an earlier analysis of around 570 of the donors, sequences lacking an unambiguous match to a single V gene segment were excluded. In an earlier analysis of 450 to 750 of the donors, a V segment was called functional when productive rearrangements were above 56.7%, and segregating when the standard deviation between donors exceeded 5%. A statistical classification framework was built for diagnosing cytomegalovirus status from the catalog of TCR beta chain sequences. A later analysis assigned V and J genes by comparing TCR nucleotide sequences with IMGT/GENE-DB human TR gene sequences. A later analysis assigned CDR3 sequences and most-parsimonious VDJ recombination scenarios with the TCRdist pipeline. In a later analysis, each TCR beta chain was defined by its CDR3 amino acid sequence together with its V-gene family, and reads without a unique V-gene family were excluded. In a later analysis, several hundred highly shared, low-generation-probability nucleotide sequences were removed to address suspected cross-contamination and a sequencing artifact. In a later analysis, a clonal expansion index was calculated for each public chain from normalized within-repertoire ranks of inferred template counts. A later analysis computed generation probabilities with a VDJ recombination model fitted to out-of-frame rearrangements, and checked the results against IGoR. In a later analysis, TCR-TCR, TCR-HLA and TCR-CMV co-occurrence was scored with hypergeometric tests, and a repertoire-size bias correction was applied to TCR pairs. To estimate false discovery rates, a later analysis permuted the HLA or CMV assignments 20 times. In a later analysis, co-occurring TCRs were grouped with DBSCAN, and TCRdist sequence similarity was added when clustering was performed within HLA-allele-positive subsets. Repertoires with fewer than 30,000 or more than 120,000 public chains, plus five repertoires with anomalous nucleotide sharing, were excluded from co-occurrence clustering. The source is immuneACCESS, and TCRdb retained only in-frame sequences with V and J called. Part of the clones is not carried over; for the studies checked, unresolved V genes explain less than half of this, and the remainder is unexplained. D and trimming were read from the DNA, whereas the V and J calls and clone size are those reported in that table. Across this sample there are some 150,000 clones, with 85% seen only once. The top ten clonotypes cover less than 2.5% of the sample.

The cohort comprised fewer than 750 healthy bone marrow donors. All cohort members were sampled while nominally healthy, although unrecorded immune exposures were likely present. The donor tested CMV seronegative and was one of the 352 seronegative cohort members. Every donor gave a peripheral blood sample, and the peripheral blood mononuclear cells from that sample were used for TCR beta sequencing. The Qiagen DNeasy Blood Extraction Kit was used to extract genomic DNA from the blood cell samples. Points the paper makes about the study in general: At a false discovery rate of 0.05, a later analysis linked about 16,000 TCR beta sequences to specific HLA alleles. The classifier was reported to diagnose cytomegalovirus status with high specificity and sensitivity in both the original cohort and the validation cohort. Linkage disequilibrium might explain the correlated functional status among segregating V segments, but an unknown experimental factor could not be excluded. In a later analysis, most CMV-associated TCR beta chains were found to appear HLA-restricted, with HLA associations seemingly driven largely by CMV exposure. The sequencing pipeline was judged likely to have produced a cluster of highly shared sequence variants as a technical artifact. While some public TCRs were present in many individuals, most TCR sequences turned up only very rarely across donors. Because counts were too low, roughly 16 rarely observed V segments, including chromosome 9 orphons, were left out of the earlier analysis of a few hundred of the donors. In an earlier analysis of about 600 of the donors, most TCR beta V segments appeared in productive rearrangements about 87% or about 30% of the time, broadly matching IMGT annotations. A later analysis found that TCR association rates varied across HLA loci, with DRB1 alleles showing the most associated TCRs and HLA-C alleles the fewest. When HLA alleles, especially DR and DQ, strongly co-occurred, attributing TCR associations to individual alleles was difficult. The authors suggested that the approach could potentially be extended to other disease states and immunological phenotypes. Compared with the approximately 670-donor mean, donors in an Asian-associated ancestry cluster had fewer N-insertions in productive TCRs, according to a later genetic analysis. For the cohort, immune exposure information was limited to CMV serostatus. An association between a missense DCLRE1C variant and V-gene and J-gene trimming of TCR beta chains was found in a later genetic analysis and replicated in an independent cohort. Because some donors lacked HLA typing at each locus, the association tests relied only on the typed subset. A further reported finding was that TCR beta sequences accurately predicted the HLA-A and HLA-B alleles for most subjects in the first cohort. In vitro tests confirmed that a few of the cytomegalovirus-associated TCR beta chains recognize cytomegalovirus antigens. The study listed approximately 150 TCR beta chains as associated with cytomegalovirus. In this cohort, only TCR beta chains were sequenced, and detectable features were limited by the absence of alpha or paired-chain data. According to a later analysis, parvovirus B19, influenza, CMV and Epstein-Barr virus appeared linked to several top co-occurrence clusters. Presence/absence analyses assumed roughly uniform sequencing depth across donors, an assumption that may not hold. Compared with equally common non-associated chains, HLA-associated TCR beta chains in a later analysis were more clonally expanded and had lower generation probabilities.

The sample was PBMCs. This clonotype was obtained from a woman younger than 35 in good health and CMV-seronegative.

The CDR3 sequence is CATLPGGGNSPLHF. The DNA sequence is TGTGCCACCCTACCGGGGGGTGGTAATTCACCCCTCCACTTT. The V and J genes are TRBV18 and TRBJ1-6; a tentative D call is TRBD1 (5 bases match). V is cut by 10 bases and J by 6 bases, and the space between the germline ends is 16 bases. The CDR3 runs 14 amino acids, cysteine and phenylalanine included. Left in the record is the CDR3 DNA by itself, 42 bases read in frame from the first base. Based on the germline V gene, the CDR1 and CDR2 sequences are KGHSH and LQKENI. The variable domain in full, with residues beyond the CDR3 obtained from the reference TRBV18 and TRBJ1-6 genes, is NAGVMQNPRHLVRRRGQEARLRCSPMKGHSHVYWYRQLPEEGLKFMVYLQKENIIDESGMPKERFSAEFPKEGPSILRIQQVVRGDSAAYFCATLPGGGNSPLHFGNGTRLTVT.